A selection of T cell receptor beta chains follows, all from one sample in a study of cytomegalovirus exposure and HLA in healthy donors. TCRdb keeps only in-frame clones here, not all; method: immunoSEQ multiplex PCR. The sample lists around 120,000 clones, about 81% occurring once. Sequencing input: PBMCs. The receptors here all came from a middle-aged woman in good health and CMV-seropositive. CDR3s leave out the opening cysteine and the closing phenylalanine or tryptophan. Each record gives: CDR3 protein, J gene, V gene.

ASSPRGRSGYGYT,TRBJ1-2,TRBV7-6
ASTPGAYSYEQY,TRBJ2-7,TRBV19
ATRGGNTEAF,TRBJ1-1,TRBV6-1
AIRDRNYNEQF,TRBJ2-1,TRBV10-3
ATSRDLGGRGQY,TRBJ2-7,TRBV15
SVLGVNTGELF,TRBJ2-2,TRBV29-1
ASSQSTDTQY,TRBJ2-3,TRBV7-2
ASSLLPRIEGTDTQY,TRBJ2-3,TRBV7-3
ASSYGEATDTQY,TRBJ2-3,TRBV6-5
ASSLLQTNEKLF,TRBJ1-4,TRBV27
ASSLEQTYGYT,TRBJ1-2,TRBV13
ASSLQVSYNEQF,TRBJ2-1,TRBV5-1
ASSQEVGTGGDYEQY,TRBJ2-7,TRBV4-3
AISERGGTSTDTQY,TRBJ2-3,TRBV10-3
ATSRVGLAGGGEQF,TRBJ2-1,TRBV15
ASNPGGQAGTGELF,TRBJ2-2,TRBV6-6
ASGQENRGNEKLF,TRBJ1-4,TRBV5-4
ASSYTAVDIQY,TRBJ2-4,TRBV5-6
ASSEEIRGAKNIQY,TRBJ2-4,TRBV2
ASAGTSGYEQY,-,TRBV27
AIRDLPAGDGDTQY,TRBJ2-3,TRBV10-3
AINPGQANTEAF,TRBJ1-1,TRBV6-1
ASSQDPGQGRRETQY,TRBJ2-5,TRBV4-2
SGAGVSSYNEQF,TRBJ2-1,TRBV29-1
ASTDTGGWAWGYT,TRBJ1-2,TRBV28
ASSYGRAPSDTEAF,TRBJ1-1,TRBV6-6
ASSHIPRDTGELF,TRBJ2-2,TRBV19
ASSRTGGSASNQPQH,TRBJ1-5,TRBV28
ASSFGQGNQPQH,TRBJ1-5,TRBV9
SSSLIFGTARRDTQY,TRBJ2-3,TRBV7-9
ASSPSVGELF,TRBJ2-2,TRBV5-4
ASSLYTGGPIGELF,TRBJ2-2,TRBV7-2
ASSNVAGPYNEQF,TRBJ2-1,TRBV19
ASSVKGLGNTIY,TRBJ1-3,TRBV10-2
ASSFTVNQPQH,TRBJ1-5,TRBV28
ASSPGQGRETQY,TRBJ2-5,TRBV18
ATSPHSGEGEQY,TRBJ2-7,TRBV15
ASTQGPNTEAF,TRBJ1-1,TRBV7-9
ASSLQRGSYEQY,TRBJ2-7,TRBV7-2
ASTGTGGPIYGYT,TRBJ1-2,TRBV2
ASSLKGEGFSPLH,TRBJ1-6,TRBV5-1
ASSLGGTGGRGGAF,TRBJ1-1,TRBV27
ASSYSGGTEGANTDTQY,TRBJ2-3,TRBV6-9
ASSLGSSGRSDEQY,-,TRBV7-6
ASSLQAAQGEQY,TRBJ2-7,TRBV7-6
ASSLDGGYSNQPQH,TRBJ1-5,TRBV28
ASSLYYPGCGYT,TRBJ1-2,TRBV7-6
ASSSGQSSYEQY,TRBJ2-7,TRBV13
ASSVAEGDLYEQY,TRBJ2-7,TRBV9
ASRYTGTGGGYT,TRBJ1-2,TRBV2
ASSHIGPTGSEKLF,TRBJ1-4,TRBV14
AWSVRQGNEKLF,TRBJ1-4,TRBV30
ASSPTGGAGYGYT,TRBJ1-2,TRBV7-2
ASRGTGPNSPLH,TRBJ1-6,TRBV6-6
ASGLVLSSGTYEQY,TRBJ2-7,TRBV12-5